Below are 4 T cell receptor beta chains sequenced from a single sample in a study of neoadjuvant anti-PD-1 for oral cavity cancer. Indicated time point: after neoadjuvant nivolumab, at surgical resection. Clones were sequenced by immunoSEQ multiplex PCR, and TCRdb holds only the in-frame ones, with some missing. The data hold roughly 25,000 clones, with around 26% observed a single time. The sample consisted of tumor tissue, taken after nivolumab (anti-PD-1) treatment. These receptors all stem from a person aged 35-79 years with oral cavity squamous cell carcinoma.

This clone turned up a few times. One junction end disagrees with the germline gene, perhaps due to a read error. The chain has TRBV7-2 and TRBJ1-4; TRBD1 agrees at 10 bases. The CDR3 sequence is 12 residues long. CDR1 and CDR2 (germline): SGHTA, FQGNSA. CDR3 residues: CASSLGQGAPSW. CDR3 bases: TGTGCCAGCAGCTTAGGACAGGGGGCCCCTTCCTGG. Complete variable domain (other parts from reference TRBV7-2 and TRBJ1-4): GAGVSQSPSNKVTEKGKDVELRCDPISGHTALYWYRQSLGQGLEFLIYFQGNSAPDKSGLPSDRFSAERTGGSVSTLTIQRTQQEDSAVYLCASSLGQGAPSWGSGTQLSVL.

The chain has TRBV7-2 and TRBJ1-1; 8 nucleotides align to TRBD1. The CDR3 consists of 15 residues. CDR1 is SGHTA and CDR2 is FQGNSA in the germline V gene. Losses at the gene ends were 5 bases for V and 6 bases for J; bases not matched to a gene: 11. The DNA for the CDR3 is TGTGCCAGCAGCCCGTATGACAGGGGCGACGCTGAAGCTTTCTTT. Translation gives CASSPYDRGDAEAFF.

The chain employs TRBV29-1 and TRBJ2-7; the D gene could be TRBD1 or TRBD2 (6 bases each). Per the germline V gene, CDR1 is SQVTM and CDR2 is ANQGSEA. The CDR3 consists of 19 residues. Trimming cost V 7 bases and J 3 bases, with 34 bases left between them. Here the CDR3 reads CSAQLQTGPDSSGSYEQYF. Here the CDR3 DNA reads TGCAGCGCCCAGCTCCAGACAGGACCCGACTCATCCGGGAGCTACGAGCAGTACTTC.

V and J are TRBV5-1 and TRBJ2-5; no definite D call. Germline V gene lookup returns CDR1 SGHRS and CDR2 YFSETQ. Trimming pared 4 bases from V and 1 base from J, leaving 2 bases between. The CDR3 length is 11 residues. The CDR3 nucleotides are TGCGCCAGCAGCCGCCAAGAGACCCAGTACTTC. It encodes CASSRQETQYF.